The 7 T cell receptor beta chains below come from one sample, sequenced in a study of tumor-infiltrating lymphocytes in primary liver carcinoma (dated by TCRdb to about 2017). The instrument given in TCRdb is Illumina HiSeq 2500. A constant-region primer and ProtoScript II reverse transcriptase were used to reverse-transcribe TCRbeta-specific cDNA from 500 ng total RNA. TCRbeta libraries were built with three nested multiplex PCR rounds, a slightly modified ARM-PCR procedure. Each of the first two PCR rounds ran for around 11 cycles and used multiplex TRBV1-TRBV30 forward primers together with a Cbeta reverse primer. TCRdb passed the public sequencing reads through fastp at Q25 and MiXCR, retaining productive beta sequences. Records with the same CDR3 protein are collapsed into one entry carrying the most frequent genes and DNA. For this sample there are about 110,000 distinct CDR3 sequences; around 84% appear just once. Jointly, the top ten make up under 25% of the sample.

Total RNA and DNA were co-extracted without cell sorting from roughly 20-30 mg of bulk tissue using the AllPrep DNA/RNA mini kit. Source material: liver tumor tissue from sampling region 3. Interpreted using the paper, the cell subset or site label stands for: tumor region T3, left-lateral pole. The receptors here all came from a middle-aged man with primary liver carcinoma and hepatitis B virus infection.

CDR3 in DNA: TGTCCCACCAGGCAGTCGTCAGGGGACTATGGCTACACCTTC. This encodes CPTRQSSGDYGYTF. V and J are TRBV10-3 and TRBJ1-2, with TRBD1 as a possible D gene (6 bases). CDR1 is ENHRY and CDR2 is SYGVKD in the germline V gene. The CDR3 runs 14 residues.

To note about this clonotype: Just one base apart from a much larger clone, this may be a read error. The chain uses TRBV7-2 and TRBJ1-6; D gene uncertain. CDR3 length equals 14 residues. The germline CDR1 and CDR2 sequences are SGHTA and FQGNSA. The V and J ends lost 7 bases and 6 bases respectively, with 13 bases between them. CDR3 loop: CASIQQLANSPLHF. Here the CDR3 DNA reads TGTGCCAGCATCCAACAGCTTGCTAATTCACCCCTCCACTTT.

As concerns this clonotype: Sequence at one end of the junction differs from germline and may be a read error. This chain links TRBV11-1 with TRBJ2-3; maybe TRBD2 (5 bases). The CDR3 runs to 15 residues. Germline CDR1 reads SGHAT; CDR2 reads FQDESV (reference sequence). DNA for the CDR3: TGTGCCAACAGTCTGCCGAGGGAGAGCACAGATACGCAGTGTTTT. Amino acid sequence: CANSLPRESTDTQCF.

Comment on this clonotype: Compared with germline, one end of the junction differs, possibly owing to a read error. The V and J genes are TRBV6-1 and TRBJ1-5; TRBD1 matches 8 bases. This CDR3 is 14 amino acids long. CDR1 is MNHNS and CDR2 is SASEGT in the germline V gene. CDR3 in amino acids: CASRIGTGYQSQHF. The DNA of the CDR3 is TGTGCCAGCAGAATTGGGACAGGCTATCAGTCCCAGCATTTT.

Ten or more counts support this clonotype. The V and J genes are TRBV2 and TRBJ2-2; D ambiguous. The CDR3 spans 13 residues. Trimming shortened V by 6 bases and J by 6 bases, and 11 bases separated the two germline ends. Germline V CDR1 and CDR2: SNHLY, FYNNEI. DNA for the CDR3: TGTGCCAGCAGGGGTCCCAACGCCGGGGAGCTGTTTTTT. It specifies CASRGPNAGELFF.

In the case of this clonotype: Compared with germline, one end of the junction differs, possibly owing to a read error. The CDR3 loop reads CASSRKGSGVSNELFF. CDR3 in DNA: TGTGCCAGCAGTCGAAAGGGAAGCGGGGTTTCGAATGAGCTGTTCTTC. The V and J genes are TRBV6-1 and TRBJ2-1; 7 positions match TRBD2. The CDR3 sequence is 16 residues long. Per the germline V gene, CDR1 is MNHNS and CDR2 is SASEGT.

CDR3 region: CASSFGTPEKKWDQYF. The CDR3 DNA is TGTGCCAGCAGTTTCGGGACACCCGAGAAAAAGTGGGATCAGTACTTC. The V call is TRBV6-2 or TRBV6-3, the J call TRBJ2-5, with a weak D call TRBD1 (6 bases). The V end lost 4 bases, the J end lost 11 bases, and 26 bases lay between the germline ends. Germline assignment: CDR1 MNHEY and CDR2 SVGEGT. The CDR3 sequence is 16 residues long.